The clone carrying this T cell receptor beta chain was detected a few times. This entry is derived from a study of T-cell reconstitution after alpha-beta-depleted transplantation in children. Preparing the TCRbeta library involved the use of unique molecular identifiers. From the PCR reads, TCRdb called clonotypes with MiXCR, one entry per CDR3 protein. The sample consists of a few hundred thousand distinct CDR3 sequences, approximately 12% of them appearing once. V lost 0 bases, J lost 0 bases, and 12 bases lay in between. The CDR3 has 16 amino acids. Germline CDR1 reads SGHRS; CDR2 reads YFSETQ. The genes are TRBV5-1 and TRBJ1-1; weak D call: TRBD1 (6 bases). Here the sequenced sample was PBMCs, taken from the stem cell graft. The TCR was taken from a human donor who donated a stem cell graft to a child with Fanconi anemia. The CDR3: CASSLVPGTMNTEAFF. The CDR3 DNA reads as TGCGCCAGCAGCTTGGTTCCGGGGACAATGAACACTGAAGCTTTCTTT.